A single sample is the source of the 22 T cell receptor beta chains below, sequenced in a study of blood T cell repertoires in COVID-19. Sequencing was performed with immunoSEQ multiplex PCR; in TCRdb, only in-frame clones are kept and a portion is missing. The sample lists some 490,000 clones, around 85% seen once, with about 3% in the top ten. The sample was peripheral blood. These receptors were obtained from a human donor in a cohort sampled during active COVID-19.

V usage is TRBV7-9 and J usage is TRBJ2-1; 12 bases agree with TRBD2. Per germline, CDR1 SEHNR and CDR2 FQNEAQ (reference sequence). This CDR3 is built from 19 residues. V lost 1 base and J lost 0; bases outside the gene matches: 7. Here the CDR3 reads CASSLVTSGRSSSYNEQFF. CDR3 nucleotides: TGTGCCAGCAGCTTAGTAACTAGCGGGAGGTCGAGCTCCTACAATGAGCAGTTCTTC. The complete variable domain, with remaining parts taken from reference TRBV7-9 and TRBJ2-1, reads DTGVSQNPRHKITKRGQNVTFRCDPISEHNRLYWYRQTLGQGPEFLTYFQNEAQLEKSRLLSDRFSAERPKGSFSTLEIQRTEQGDSAMYLCASSLVTSGRSSSYNEQFFGPGTRLTVL.

J is TRBJ2-2 and V is TRBV27, with TRBD2 matching 8 bases. Germline V gene lookup returns CDR1 MNHEY and CDR2 SMNVEV (reference sequence). CDR3 length: 18 residues. J lost 2 bases, V lost 6 bases, and 14 bases had no gene match. CDR3 region: CASRAYAGGLVNTGELFF. CDR3 bases: TGTGCCAGCAGGGCTTACGCGGGAGGCCTCGTCAACACCGGGGAGCTGTTTTTT.

This chain links TRBV3-1 (or the pseudogene TRBV3-2) with TRBJ1-1; D not resolved. Germline V lookup: CDR1 LGHDT, CDR2 YNNKEL (reference sequence). This CDR3 region has 15 residues. Trimming left V 4 bases short and J 0 bases short, with 12 bases between. The CDR3 nucleotides read TGTGCCAGCAGCCCCCGGGTCTATGTGAACACTGAAGCTTTCTTT. Residues: CASSPRVYVNTEAFF.

V and J are TRBV7-2 and TRBJ1-3; the D gene is possibly TRBD1 (6 bases). The CDR3 covers 17 residues. The V end lost 1 base, the J end lost 4 bases, and 17 bases lay between the germline ends. Germline V gene data show CDR1 as SGHTA and CDR2 as FQGNSA. The CDR3 DNA follows: TGTGCCAGCAGCTTAGACAGGGCTCAGGGCGGCGGAAACACCATATATTTT. Translation: CASSLDRAQGGGNTIYF.

The rearrangement joins TRBV3-1 (or the pseudogene TRBV3-2) to TRBJ2-5; no definite D call. The CDR3 spans 12 residues. Trimming left V 4 bases short and J 5 bases short, with 8 bases between. Germline CDR1 LGHDT, CDR2 YNNKEL (reference sequence). This CDR3 is CASSRLGETQYF. The CDR3 DNA follows: TGTGCCAGCAGCCGCCTCGGGGAGACCCAGTACTTC.

The chain links TRBV6-5 to TRBJ2-3; D is uncertain. Trimming removed 5 bases at V and 3 bases at J, with 6 bases between. CDR1 is MNHEY and CDR2 is SVGAGI in the germline V gene. The CDR3 length is 12 residues. The CDR3 sequence is CASSTRTDTQYF. The CDR3 DNA reads as TGTGCCAGCAGTACCCGGACAGATACGCAGTATTTT.

This chain joins TRBV10-1 and TRBJ2-1; 9 nucleotides align to TRBD2. The CDR3 length is 15 residues. Unmatched junction bases numbered 10, after V lost 6 bases and J lost 7 bases. Per the germline V gene, CDR1 is WNHNN and CDR2 is SYGVQD (reference sequence). For the CDR3, the DNA is TGCGCCAGCAGATCCGGAGTAGCGGGAGAAAATGAGCAGTTCTTC. Its protein product is CASRSGVAGENEQFF.

V usage is TRBV7-9 and J usage is TRBJ1-3; D might be TRBD1 (5 bases). V was shortened by 4 bases and J by 2 bases, with 9 bases between the two germline ends. Germline loops: CDR1 SEHNR, CDR2 FQNEAQ (reference sequence). The CDR3 length is 14 residues. CDR3 in amino acids: CASSSTATGNTIYF. CDR3 nucleotide sequence: TGTGCCAGCAGCTCGACAGCGACTGGAAACACCATATATTTT.

The chain employs TRBV13 and TRBJ1-3, with D possibly matching TRBD1 (6 bases). Germline CDR1 and CDR2: PRHDT and FYEKMQ (reference sequence). Trimming removed 5 bases from V and 0 bases from J, with 14 bases in between. This CDR3 comprises 16 residues. CDR3 bases: TGTGCCAGCAGCCCACCGACAGGAACCTCTGGAAACACCATATATTTT. Translating gives CASSPPTGTSGNTIYF. The variable domain in full, completed from reference TRBV13 and TRBJ1-3, reads AAGVIQSPRHLIKEKRETATLKCYPIPRHDTVYWYQQGPGQDPQFLISFYEKMQSDKGSIPDRFSAQQFSDYHSELNMSSLELGDSALYFCASSPPTGTSGNTIYFGEGSWLTVV.

V is TRBV28 and J is TRBJ1-6; 8 bases fit TRBD1. The CDR3 totals 15 residues. J was trimmed by 9 bases and V by 6 bases; bases with no gene match: 10. The germline V gene encodes CDR1 MDHEN and CDR2 SYDVKM. The CDR3 nucleotides are TGTGCCAGCAGATTTGACAGGGGTGAGGGTTCACCCCTCCACTTT. It is translated as CASRFDRGEGSPLHF.

This chain links TRBV30 with TRBJ2-6, with D maybe TRBD2 (6 bases). Germline V gene sequence: CDR1 GTSNPN, CDR2 SVGIG (reference sequence). V lost 3 bases and J 2 bases, leaving 11 bases between the germline ends. This CDR3 contains 15 residues. The CDR3 loop is CAWRQGGTGANVLTF. Written as DNA, the CDR3 is TGTGCCTGGAGGCAGGGCGGGACTGGGGCCAACGTCCTGACTTTC.

As for this clone: The same CDR3 is also encoded by other DNA sequences in this sample. The chain's CDR3 is CASSPLAGGQETQYF. The CDR3 DNA follows: TGTGCCAGCAGTCCTCTAGCGGGGGGCCAAGAGACCCAGTACTTC. The chain uses TRBV6-5 and TRBJ2-5, with 11 bases aligning to TRBD2. Germline V gene data show CDR1 as MNHEY and CDR2 as SVGAGI. The V and J ends lost 5 bases and 1 base, in that order; junction bases with no gene match: 3. The CDR3 covers 15 residues.

V is TRBV28 and J is TRBJ1-2; 7 bases map to TRBD1. The CDR3 loop spans 13 amino acids. Per the germline V gene, CDR1 is MDHEN and CDR2 is SYDVKM. The V and J ends lost 3 bases and 9 bases, in that order; junction bases with no gene match: 7. CDR3 protein: CASSLPDRERYTF. The CDR3 DNA is TGTGCCAGCAGTTTGCCCGACAGGGAGCGCTACACCTTC.

The gene calls are TRBV7-2 and TRBJ1-3; D is ambiguous. The CDR3 extends over 15 amino acids. The ends were cut back, 0 bases at V and 1 base at J, with 7 bases in the middle. Germline CDR1 is SGHTA and CDR2 is FQGNSA. The CDR3 loop is CASSLASGSGNTIYF. The CDR3 bases are TGTGCCAGCAGCTTAGCATCGGGGTCTGGAAACACCATATATTTT.

This chain connects TRBV7-9 to TRBJ2-2; D may be TRBD2 (5 bases). This CDR3 is 15 amino acids long. The ends were cut back, 3 bases at V and 2 bases at J, with 10 bases in the middle. Looked up from germline, CDR1 is SEHNR and CDR2 is FQNEAQ (reference sequence). CDR3 DNA sequence: TGTGCCAGCAGCTTTAAATCGGGAAACACCGGGGAGCTGTTTTTT. Translating it yields CASSFKSGNTGELFF.

This clone has more than one count but fewer than ten. V and J are TRBV11-2 and TRBJ1-5; 10 nucleotides line up with TRBD1. V shed 3 bases and J 2 bases; nucleotides not matched to a gene: 4. Per germline, CDR1 SGHAT and CDR2 FQNNGV. CDR3 size: 16 residues. DNA for the CDR3: TGTGCCAGCAGCTTCTCGACAGGGGGCCGCAATCAGCCCCAGCATTTT. Protein: CASSFSTGGRNQPQHF.

This chain connects TRBV29-1 to TRBJ2-7; 8 bases fit TRBD1. The CDR3 is made up of 11 amino acids. The V segment lost 7 bases and the J segment 6 bases; nucleotides outside the gene matches: 5. The germline V gene has CDR1 SQVTM and CDR2 ANQGSEA. This chain's CDR3 is CSGRQGSEQYF. The CDR3 DNA reads as TGCAGCGGGCGACAGGGGAGCGAGCAGTACTTC.

The chain is built from TRBV20-1 and TRBJ1-1, with TRBD1 matching 10 bases. The J segment lost 4 bases and the V segment lost 3 bases, leaving 5 bases of the junction unmatched. Germline V gene data show CDR1 as DFQATT and CDR2 as SNEGSKA (reference sequence). The CDR3 runs 14 residues. For the CDR3, the DNA is TGCAGTGCTAGTACGGACAGGGGGACCACTGAAGCTTTCTTT. This encodes CSASTDRGTTEAFF.

V usage is TRBV19 and J usage is TRBJ1-1, with 9 bases identical to TRBD1. The CDR3 length is 16 residues. Germline lookup yields CDR1 LNHDA and CDR2 SQIVND (reference sequence). V gave up 5 bases and J gave up 3 bases; unmatched junction bases: 10. CDR3 amino acids: CASSSRQGGPDTEAFF. CDR3 in DNA: TGTGCCAGTAGTTCAAGACAGGGGGGTCCGGACACTGAAGCTTTCTTT.

The CDR3 loop reads CASSERGSTDTQYF. CDR3 sequence (DNA): TGTGCCAGCAGCGAGCGAGGGAGCACAGATACGCAGTATTTT. This chain joins TRBV5-5 and TRBJ2-3, with TRBD2 as a possible D gene (5 bases). The CDR3 totals 14 residues. V lost 4 bases to trimming and J lost 0 bases, with 9 bases between them. Germline CDR1 is SGHKS and CDR2 is YYEKEE (reference sequence).

This clone was observed a handful of times. The chain employs TRBV29-1 and TRBJ2-7; 7 bases map to TRBD1. The CDR3 sequence is 13 residues long. V gave up 3 bases and J gave up 5 bases; unmatched junction bases: 7. Germline V CDR1 and CDR2: SQVTM, ANQGSEA. CDR3 DNA: TGCAGCGTTGAGGGACAGCACCCGAACGAGCAGTACTTC. It is translated as CSVEGQHPNEQYF.

CDR3 residues: CASSKSDSHTEAFF. CDR3 nucleotides: TGTGCCAGCAGCAAATCGGACAGTCACACTGAAGCTTTCTTT. The chain recombines TRBV3-1 (or the pseudogene TRBV3-2) with TRBJ1-1, with D perhaps matching TRBD1 (6 bases). Trimming pared 5 bases from V and 3 bases from J, leaving 13 bases between. Germline lookup yields CDR1 LGHDT and CDR2 YNNKEL (reference sequence). This CDR3 is built from 14 residues.